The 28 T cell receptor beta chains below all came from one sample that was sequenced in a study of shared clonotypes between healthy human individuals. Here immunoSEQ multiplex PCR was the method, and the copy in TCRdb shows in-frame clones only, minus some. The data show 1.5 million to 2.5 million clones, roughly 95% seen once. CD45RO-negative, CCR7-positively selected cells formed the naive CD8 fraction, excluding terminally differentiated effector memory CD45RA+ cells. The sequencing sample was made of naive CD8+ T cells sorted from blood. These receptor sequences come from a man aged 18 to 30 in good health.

The chain's CDR3 is CASSLAGGYSEQFF. The CDR3 nucleotides are TGTGCCAGCAGTCTAGCGGGAGGTTATAGTGAGCAGTTCTTC. The chain links TRBV2 to TRBJ2-1; 11 bases agree with TRBD2. The CDR3 length is 14 residues. V lost 5 bases, J lost 9 bases, and 6 bases stayed unmatched. Germline V gene data show CDR1 as SNHLY and CDR2 as FYNNEI.

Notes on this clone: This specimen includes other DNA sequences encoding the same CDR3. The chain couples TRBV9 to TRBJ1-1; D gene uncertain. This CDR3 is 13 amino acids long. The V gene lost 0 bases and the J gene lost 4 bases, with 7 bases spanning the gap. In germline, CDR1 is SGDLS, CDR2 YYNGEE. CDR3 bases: TGTGCCAGCAGCGTAGGCATACTCACTGAAGCTTTCTTT. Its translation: CASSVGILTEAFF. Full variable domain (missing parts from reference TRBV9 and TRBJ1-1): DSGVTQTPKHLITATGQRVTLRCSPRSGDLSVYWYQQSLDQGLQFLIQYYNGEERAKGNILERFSAQQFPDLHSELNLSSLELGDSALYFCASSVGILTEAFFGQGTRLTVV.

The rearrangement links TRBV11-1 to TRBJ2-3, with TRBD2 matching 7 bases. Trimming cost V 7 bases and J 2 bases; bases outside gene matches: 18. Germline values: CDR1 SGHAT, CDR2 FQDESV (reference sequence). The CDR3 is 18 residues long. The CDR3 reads CASTDGGGTSRYTDTQYF. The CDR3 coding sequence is TGTGCCAGCACGGATGGCGGGGGTACCTCTCGATACACAGATACGCAGTATTTT.

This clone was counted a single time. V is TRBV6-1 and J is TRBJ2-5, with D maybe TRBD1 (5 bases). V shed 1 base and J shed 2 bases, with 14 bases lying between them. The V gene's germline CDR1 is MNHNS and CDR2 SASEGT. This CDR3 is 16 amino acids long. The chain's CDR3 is CASSEGGKGLQETQYF. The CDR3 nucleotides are TGTGCCAGCAGTGAAGGTGGCAAGGGGCTGCAAGAGACCCAGTACTTC.

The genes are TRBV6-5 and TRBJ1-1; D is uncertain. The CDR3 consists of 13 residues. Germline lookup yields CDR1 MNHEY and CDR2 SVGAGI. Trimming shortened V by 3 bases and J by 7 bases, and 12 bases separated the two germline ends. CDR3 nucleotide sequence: TGTGCCAGCAGTTATGGCAGCGGCCTTGAAGCTTTCTTT. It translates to CASSYGSGLEAFF.

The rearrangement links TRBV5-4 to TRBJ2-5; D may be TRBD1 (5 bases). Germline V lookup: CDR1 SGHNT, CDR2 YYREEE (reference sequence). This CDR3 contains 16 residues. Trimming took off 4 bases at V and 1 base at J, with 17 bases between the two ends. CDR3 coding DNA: TGTGCCAGCAGCCCCATTGACAGCACCCTCCAAGAGACCCAGTACTTC. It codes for CASSPIDSTLQETQYF.

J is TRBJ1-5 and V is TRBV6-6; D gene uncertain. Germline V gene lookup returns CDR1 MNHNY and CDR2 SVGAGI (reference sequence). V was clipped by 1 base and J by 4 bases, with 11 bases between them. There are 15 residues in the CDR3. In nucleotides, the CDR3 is TGTGCCAGCAGTTACTTAGACGGCCCGAATCAGCCCCAGCATTTT. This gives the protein CASSYLDGPNQPQHF.

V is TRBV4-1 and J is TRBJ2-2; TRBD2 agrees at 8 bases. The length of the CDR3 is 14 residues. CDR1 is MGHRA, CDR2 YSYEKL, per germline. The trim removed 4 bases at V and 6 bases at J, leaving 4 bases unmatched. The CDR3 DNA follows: TGCGCCAGCAGCCTATCGGGACTAGCCGGGGAGCTGTTTTTT. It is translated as CASSLSGLAGELFF.

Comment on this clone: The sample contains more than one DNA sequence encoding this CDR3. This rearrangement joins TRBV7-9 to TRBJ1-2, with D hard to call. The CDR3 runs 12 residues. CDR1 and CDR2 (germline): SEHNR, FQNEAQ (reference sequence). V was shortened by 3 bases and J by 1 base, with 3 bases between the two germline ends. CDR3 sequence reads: CASSFGNYGYTF. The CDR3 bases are TGTGCCAGCAGCTTTGGTAACTATGGCTACACCTTC.

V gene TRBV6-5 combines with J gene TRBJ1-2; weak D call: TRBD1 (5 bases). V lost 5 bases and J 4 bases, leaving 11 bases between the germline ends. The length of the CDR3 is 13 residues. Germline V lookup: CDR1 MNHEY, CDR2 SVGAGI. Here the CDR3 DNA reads TGTGCCAGCAGTATGGAGGGGTTCTATGGCTACACCTTC. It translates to CASSMEGFYGYTF.

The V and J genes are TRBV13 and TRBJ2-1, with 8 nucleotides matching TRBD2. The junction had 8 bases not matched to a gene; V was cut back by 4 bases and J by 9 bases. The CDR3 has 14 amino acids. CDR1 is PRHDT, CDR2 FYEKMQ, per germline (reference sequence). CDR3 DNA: TGTGCCAGCAGCTGGATAGCGGGAACTCCTGAGCAGTTCTTC. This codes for CASSWIAGTPEQFF.

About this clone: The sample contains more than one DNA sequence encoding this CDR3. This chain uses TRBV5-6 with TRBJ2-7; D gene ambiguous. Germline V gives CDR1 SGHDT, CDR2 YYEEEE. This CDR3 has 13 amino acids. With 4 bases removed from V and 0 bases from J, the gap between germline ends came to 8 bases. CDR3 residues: CASSPTNSYEQYF. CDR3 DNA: TGTGCCAGCAGCCCTACCAACTCCTACGAGCAGTACTTC.

CDR3 nucleotide sequence: TGTGCCAGCAGTGGACACCTCACTGGGGCCAACGTCCTGACTTTC. Translation: CASSGHLTGANVLTF. The chain combines TRBV9 with TRBJ2-6, with a weak D call TRBD1 (5 bases). CDR1 and CDR2 from the germline V gene are SGDLS and YYNGEE. V was clipped by 5 bases and J by 2 bases, with 11 bases between them. There are 15 residues in the CDR3. The entire variable domain, with the rest obtained from reference TRBV9 and TRBJ2-6, is as follows: DSGVTQTPKHLITATGQRVTLRCSPRSGDLSVYWYQQSLDQGLQFLIQYYNGEERAKGNILERFSAQQFPDLHSELNLSSLELGDSALYFCASSGHLTGANVLTFGAGSRLTVL.

The CDR3, as DNA: TGCAGCGTTGTAATGGGGACAGGGCTGGGCACTGAAGCTTTCTTT. Its protein product is CSVVMGTGLGTEAFF. The J gene is TRBJ1-1, the V gene TRBV29-1, with 9 bases lining up with TRBD1. The V gene's germline CDR1 is SQVTM and CDR2 ANQGSEA. V lost 4 bases, J lost 4 bases, and 10 bases stayed unmatched. The CDR3 runs 15 residues.

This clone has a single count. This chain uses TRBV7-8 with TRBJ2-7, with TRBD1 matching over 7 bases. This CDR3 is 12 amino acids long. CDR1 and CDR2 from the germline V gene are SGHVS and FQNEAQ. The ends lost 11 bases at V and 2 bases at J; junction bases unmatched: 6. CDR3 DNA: TGTGCCGTCGGACAGGTTACCTACGAGCAGTACTTC. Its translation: CAVGQVTYEQYF.

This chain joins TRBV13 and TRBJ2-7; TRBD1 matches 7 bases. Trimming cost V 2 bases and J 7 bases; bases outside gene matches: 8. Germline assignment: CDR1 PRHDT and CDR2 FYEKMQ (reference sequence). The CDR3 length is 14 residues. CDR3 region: CASSLWGQLGEQYF. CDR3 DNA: TGTGCCAGCAGCTTATGGGGACAGCTGGGGGAGCAGTACTTC. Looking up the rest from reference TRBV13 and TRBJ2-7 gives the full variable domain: AAGVIQSPRHLIKEKRETATLKCYPIPRHDTVYWYQQGPGQDPQFLISFYEKMQSDKGSIPDRFSAQQFSDYHSELNMSSLELGDSALYFCASSLWGQLGEQYFGPGTRLTVT.

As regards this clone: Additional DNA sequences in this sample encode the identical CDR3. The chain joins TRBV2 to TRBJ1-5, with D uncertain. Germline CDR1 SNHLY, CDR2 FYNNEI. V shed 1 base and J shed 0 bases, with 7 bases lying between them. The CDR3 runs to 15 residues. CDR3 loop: CASSEGTVSNQPQHF. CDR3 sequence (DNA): TGTGCCAGCAGTGAAGGTACAGTTAGCAATCAGCCCCAGCATTTT.

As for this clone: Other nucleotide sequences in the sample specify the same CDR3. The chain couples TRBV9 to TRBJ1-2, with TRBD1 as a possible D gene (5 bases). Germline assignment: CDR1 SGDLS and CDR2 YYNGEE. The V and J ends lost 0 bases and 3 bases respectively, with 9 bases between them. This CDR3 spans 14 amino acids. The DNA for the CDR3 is TGTGCCAGCAGCGTAGGGGGCGCTTACTATGGCTACACCTTC. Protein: CASSVGGAYYGYTF.

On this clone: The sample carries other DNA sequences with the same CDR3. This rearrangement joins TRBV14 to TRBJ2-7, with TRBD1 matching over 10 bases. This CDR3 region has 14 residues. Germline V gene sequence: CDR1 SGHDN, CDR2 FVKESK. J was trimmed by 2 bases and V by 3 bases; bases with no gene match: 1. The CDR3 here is CASSQGTGAYEQYF. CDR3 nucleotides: TGTGCCAGCAGCCAGGGGACAGGGGCCTACGAGCAGTACTTC.

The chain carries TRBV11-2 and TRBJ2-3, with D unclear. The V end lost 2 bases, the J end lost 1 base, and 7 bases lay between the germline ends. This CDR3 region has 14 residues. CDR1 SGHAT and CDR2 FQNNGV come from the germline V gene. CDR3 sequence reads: CASSLIQGTDTQYF. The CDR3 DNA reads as TGTGCCAGCAGCTTAATCCAGGGCACAGATACGCAGTATTTT.

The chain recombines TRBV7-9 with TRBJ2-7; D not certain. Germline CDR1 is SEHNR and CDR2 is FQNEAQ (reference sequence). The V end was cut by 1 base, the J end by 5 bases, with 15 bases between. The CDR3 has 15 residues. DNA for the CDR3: TGTGCCAGCAGCTTAGGGATTAGTGAGACGAACGAGCAGTACTTC. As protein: CASSLGISETNEQYF.

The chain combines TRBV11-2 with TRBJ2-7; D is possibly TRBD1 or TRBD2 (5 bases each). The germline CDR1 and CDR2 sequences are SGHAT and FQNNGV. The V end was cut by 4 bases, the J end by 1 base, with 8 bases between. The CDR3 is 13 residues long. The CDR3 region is CASSSEGSYEQYF. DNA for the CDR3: TGTGCCAGCAGCTCCGAGGGGTCCTACGAGCAGTACTTC.

The chain's CDR3 is CASSLVDDEQYF. CDR3 bases: TGTGCCAGCAGCTTAGTAGACGACGAGCAGTACTTC. This chain connects TRBV7-2 to TRBJ2-7, with D unclear. Germline loops: CDR1 SGHTA, CDR2 FQGNSA. The CDR3 is made up of 12 amino acids. Trimming left V 1 base short and J 5 bases short, with 6 bases between.

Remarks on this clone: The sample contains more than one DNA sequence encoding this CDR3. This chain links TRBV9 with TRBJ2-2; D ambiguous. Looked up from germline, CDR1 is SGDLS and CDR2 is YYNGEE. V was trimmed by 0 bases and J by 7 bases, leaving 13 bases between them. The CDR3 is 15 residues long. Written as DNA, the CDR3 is TGTGCCAGCAGCGTAGCGGGTACGCCTTACGGGGAGCTGTTTTTT. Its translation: CASSVAGTPYGELFF. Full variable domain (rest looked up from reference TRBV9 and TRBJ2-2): DSGVTQTPKHLITATGQRVTLRCSPRSGDLSVYWYQQSLDQGLQFLIQYYNGEERAKGNILERFSAQQFPDLHSELNLSSLELGDSALYFCASSVAGTPYGELFFGEGSRLTVL.

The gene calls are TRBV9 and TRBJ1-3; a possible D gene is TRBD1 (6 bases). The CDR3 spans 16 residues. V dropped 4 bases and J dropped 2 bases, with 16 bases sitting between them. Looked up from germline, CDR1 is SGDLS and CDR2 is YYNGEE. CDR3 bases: TGTGCCAGCAGCCCAAGCGGGGGGGCTCCTGGAAACACCATATATTTT. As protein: CASSPSGGAPGNTIYF.

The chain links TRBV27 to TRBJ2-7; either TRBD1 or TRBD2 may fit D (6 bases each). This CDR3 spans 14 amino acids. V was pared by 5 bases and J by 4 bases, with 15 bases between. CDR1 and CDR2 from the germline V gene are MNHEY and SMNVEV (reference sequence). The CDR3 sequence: CASSTGALGYEQYF. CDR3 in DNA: TGTGCCAGCAGTACGGGGGCGCTCGGGTACGAGCAGTACTTC.

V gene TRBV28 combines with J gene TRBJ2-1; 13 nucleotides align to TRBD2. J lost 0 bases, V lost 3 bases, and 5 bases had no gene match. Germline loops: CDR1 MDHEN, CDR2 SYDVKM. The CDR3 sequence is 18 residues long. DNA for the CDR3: TGTGCCAGCAGTTTGGGACTAGCGGGGATCAGCTCCTACAATGAGCAGTTCTTC. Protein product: CASSLGLAGISSYNEQFF.

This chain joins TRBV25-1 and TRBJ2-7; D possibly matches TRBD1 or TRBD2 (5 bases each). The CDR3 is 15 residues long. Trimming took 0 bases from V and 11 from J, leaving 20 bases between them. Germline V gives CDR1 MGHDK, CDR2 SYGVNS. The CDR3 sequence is CASSEYEEGSQDKYF. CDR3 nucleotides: TGTGCCAGCAGTGAATACGAAGAGGGGTCCCAGGACAAGTACTTC.